This TCR beta chain was captured in a study of cytomegalovirus exposure and HLA in healthy donors. Note on this clone: Its specificity is unknown.

CDR3 length: 15 residues. Per germline, CDR1 LNHDA and CDR2 SQIVND (reference sequence). V trimming: 3 bases; J trimming: 1 base; junction bases outside the gene matches: 6. Regarding the study as a whole: Roughly uniform depth of sequencing across donors was assumed in presence/absence analyses. With later analysis, a missense DCLRE1C variant became linked to TCR beta V- and J-gene trimming.

PCR employed 60 Vbeta and 13 Jbeta primers. Some clones are missing from TCRdb's copy, which holds only in-frame ones; the method was immunoSEQ multiplex PCR. The sample carries 150,000 to 200,000 clones, around 80% recorded once. This clonotype was obtained from a middle-aged man in good health and CMV-seronegative. This sequence joins TRBV19 and TRBJ2-7; 7 bases are a match to TRBD1. Sequenced material: PBMCs. CDR3 DNA sequence: TGTGCCAGTAGTATCACCGGGACAGAGTCCTACGAGCAGTACTTC. It encodes CASSITGTESYEQYF.